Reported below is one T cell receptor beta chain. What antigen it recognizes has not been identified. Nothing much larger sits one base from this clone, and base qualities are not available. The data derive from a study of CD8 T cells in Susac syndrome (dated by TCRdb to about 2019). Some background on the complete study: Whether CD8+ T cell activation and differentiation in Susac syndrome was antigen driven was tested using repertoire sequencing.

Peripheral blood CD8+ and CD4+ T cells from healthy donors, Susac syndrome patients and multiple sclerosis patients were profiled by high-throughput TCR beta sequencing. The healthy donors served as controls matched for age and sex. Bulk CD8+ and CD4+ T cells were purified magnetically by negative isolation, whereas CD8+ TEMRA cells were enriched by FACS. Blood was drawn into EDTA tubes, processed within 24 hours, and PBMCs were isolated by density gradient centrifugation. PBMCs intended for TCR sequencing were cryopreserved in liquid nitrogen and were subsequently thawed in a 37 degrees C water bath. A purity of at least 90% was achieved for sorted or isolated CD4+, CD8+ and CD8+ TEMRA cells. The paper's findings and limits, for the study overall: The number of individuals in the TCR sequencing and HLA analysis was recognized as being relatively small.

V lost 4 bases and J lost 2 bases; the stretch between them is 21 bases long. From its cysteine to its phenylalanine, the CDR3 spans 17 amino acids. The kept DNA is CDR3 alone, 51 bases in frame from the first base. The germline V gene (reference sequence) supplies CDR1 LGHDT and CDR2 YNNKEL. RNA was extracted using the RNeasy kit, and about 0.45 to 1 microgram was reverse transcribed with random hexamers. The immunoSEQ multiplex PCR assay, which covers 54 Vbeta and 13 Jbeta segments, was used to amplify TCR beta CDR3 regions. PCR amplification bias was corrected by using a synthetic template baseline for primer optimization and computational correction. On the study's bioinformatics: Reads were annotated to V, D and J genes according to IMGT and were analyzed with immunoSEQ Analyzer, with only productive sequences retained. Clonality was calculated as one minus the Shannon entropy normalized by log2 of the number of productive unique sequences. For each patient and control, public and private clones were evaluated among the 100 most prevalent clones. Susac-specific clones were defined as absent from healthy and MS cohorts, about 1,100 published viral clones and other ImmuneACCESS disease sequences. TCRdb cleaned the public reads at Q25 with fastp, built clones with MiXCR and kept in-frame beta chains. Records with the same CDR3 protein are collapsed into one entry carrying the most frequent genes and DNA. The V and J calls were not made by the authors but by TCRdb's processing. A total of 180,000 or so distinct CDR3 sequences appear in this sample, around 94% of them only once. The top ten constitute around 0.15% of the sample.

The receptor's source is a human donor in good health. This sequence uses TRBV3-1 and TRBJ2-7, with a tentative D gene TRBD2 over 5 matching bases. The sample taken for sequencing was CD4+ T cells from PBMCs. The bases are TGTGCCAGCAGCCGAGAGGGAAGGGCCCTCTTTCCCTACGAGCAGTACTTC. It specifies CASSREGRALFPYEQYF.